This T cell receptor (beta chain) was obtained from a study of identical twins. This clonotype has just a few counts. What it recognizes is unknown. Using its own MiXCR run on the 5' RACE reads, TCRdb lists one record per CDR3 protein. The sample consists of 1.5 million to 2 million distinct CDR3 sequences, 32% of them appearing once. Study outcomes and limitations: Twin sharing of out-of-frame TCR alpha was underestimated by models in monozygotic pairs. Sharing of beta out-of-frame sequences by twins showed a weaker excess.

V gave up 5 bases and J gave up 1 base, with 23 bases separating them. CDR3 length: 17 amino acids. CDR1 is SQVTM, CDR2 ANQGSEA, per germline. The chain uses TRBV29-1 and TRBJ1-1, with a possible D match to TRBD1 (6 bases). The receptor was derived from a newborn girl in good health. Sequenced: cord blood. CDR3 region: CSVRPRGAHGRNTEAFF. In nucleotides, the CDR3 is TGCAGCGTTCGCCCACGGGGGGCTCATGGCCGGAACACTGAAGCTTTCTTT.